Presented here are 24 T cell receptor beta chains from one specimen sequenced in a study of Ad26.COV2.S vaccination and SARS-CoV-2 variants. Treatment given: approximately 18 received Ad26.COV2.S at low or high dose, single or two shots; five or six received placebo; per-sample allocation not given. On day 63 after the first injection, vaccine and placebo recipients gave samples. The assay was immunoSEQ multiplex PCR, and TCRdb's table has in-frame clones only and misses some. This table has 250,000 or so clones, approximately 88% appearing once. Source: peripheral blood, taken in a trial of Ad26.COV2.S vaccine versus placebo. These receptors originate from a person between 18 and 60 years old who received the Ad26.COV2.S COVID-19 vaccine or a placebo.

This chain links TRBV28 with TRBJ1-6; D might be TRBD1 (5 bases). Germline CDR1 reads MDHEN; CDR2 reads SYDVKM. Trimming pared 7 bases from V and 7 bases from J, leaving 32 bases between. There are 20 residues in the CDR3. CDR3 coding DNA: TGTGCCAGCACCTTAACCCCCCCAACCACAGGCCTAGGATCAAATTCACCCCTCCACTTT. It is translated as CASTLTPPTTGLGSNSPLHF.

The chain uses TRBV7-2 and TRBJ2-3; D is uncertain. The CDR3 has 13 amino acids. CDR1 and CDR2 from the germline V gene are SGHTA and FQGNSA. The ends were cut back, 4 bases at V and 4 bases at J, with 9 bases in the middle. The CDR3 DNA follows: TGTGCCAGCAGCTCGACCCTTTCAGATACGCAGTATTTT. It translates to CASSSTLSDTQYF.

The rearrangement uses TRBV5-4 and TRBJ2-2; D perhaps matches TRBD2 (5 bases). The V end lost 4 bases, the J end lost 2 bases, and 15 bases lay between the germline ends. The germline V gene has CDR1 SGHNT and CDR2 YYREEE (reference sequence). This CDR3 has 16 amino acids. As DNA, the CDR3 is TGTGCCAGCAGCGACATAGGCGGGCTTAACACCGGGGAGCTGTTTTTT. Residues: CASSDIGGLNTGELFF.

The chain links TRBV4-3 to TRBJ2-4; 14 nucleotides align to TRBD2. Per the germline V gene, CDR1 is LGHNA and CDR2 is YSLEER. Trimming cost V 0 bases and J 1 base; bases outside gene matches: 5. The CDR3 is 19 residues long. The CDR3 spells CASSQDPRLAGGAKNIQYF. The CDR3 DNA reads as TGCGCCAGCAGCCAAGATCCCCGACTAGCGGGAGGGGCCAAAAACATTCAGTACTTC.

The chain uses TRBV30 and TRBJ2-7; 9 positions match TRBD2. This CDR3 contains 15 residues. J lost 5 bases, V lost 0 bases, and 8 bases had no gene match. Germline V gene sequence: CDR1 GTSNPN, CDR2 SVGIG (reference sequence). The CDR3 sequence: CAWSVGLAGTDEQYF. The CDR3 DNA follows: TGTGCCTGGAGTGTAGGGCTAGCGGGGACCGACGAGCAGTACTTC.

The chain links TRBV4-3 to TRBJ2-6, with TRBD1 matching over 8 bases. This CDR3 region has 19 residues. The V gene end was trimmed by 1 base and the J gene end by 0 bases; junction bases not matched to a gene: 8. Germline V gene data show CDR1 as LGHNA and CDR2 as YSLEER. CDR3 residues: CASSQVGGQVVSGANVLTF. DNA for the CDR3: TGCGCCAGCAGCCAAGTAGGGGGACAGGTCGTCTCTGGGGCCAACGTCCTGACTTTC.

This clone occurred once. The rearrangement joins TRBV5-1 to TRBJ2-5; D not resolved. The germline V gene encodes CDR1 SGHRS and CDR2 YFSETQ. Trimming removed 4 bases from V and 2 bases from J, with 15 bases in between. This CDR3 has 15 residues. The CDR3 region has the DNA TGCGCCAGCAGCCCAAGTGGATTCCCTCAAGAGACCCAGTACTTC. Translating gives CASSPSGFPQETQYF.

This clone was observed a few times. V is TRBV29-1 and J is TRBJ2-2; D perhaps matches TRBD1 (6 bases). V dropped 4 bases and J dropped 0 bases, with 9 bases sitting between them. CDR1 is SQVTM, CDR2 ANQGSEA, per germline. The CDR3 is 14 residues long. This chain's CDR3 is CSVGTVANTGELFF. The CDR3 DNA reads TGCAGCGTTGGGACAGTCGCGAACACCGGGGAGCTGTTTTTT.

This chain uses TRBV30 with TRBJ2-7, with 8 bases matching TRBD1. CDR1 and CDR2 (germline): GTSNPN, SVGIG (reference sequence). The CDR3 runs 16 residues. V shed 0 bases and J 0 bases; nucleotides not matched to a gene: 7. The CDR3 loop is CAWSVPPGGFSYEQYF. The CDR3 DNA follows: TGTGCCTGGAGTGTACCCCCAGGGGGCTTCTCCTACGAGCAGTACTTC.

CDR3: CASSQDNGRREQFF. The CDR3 nucleotides are TGCGCCAGCAGCCAAGATAATGGGAGGAGGGAGCAGTTCTTC. V is TRBV4-3 and J is TRBJ2-1; a possible D gene is TRBD2 (6 bases). Trimming shortened V by 0 bases and J by 10 bases, and 13 bases separated the two germline ends. Looked up from germline, CDR1 is LGHNA and CDR2 is YSLEER. The CDR3 covers 14 residues.

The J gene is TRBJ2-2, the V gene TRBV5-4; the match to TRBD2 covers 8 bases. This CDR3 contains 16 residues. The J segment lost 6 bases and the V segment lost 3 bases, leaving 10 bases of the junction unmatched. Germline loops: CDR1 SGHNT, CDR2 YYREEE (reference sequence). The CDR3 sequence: CASSSRSGGGPGELFF. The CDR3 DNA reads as TGTGCCAGCAGCTCCCGAAGCGGGGGCGGACCCGGGGAGCTGTTTTTT. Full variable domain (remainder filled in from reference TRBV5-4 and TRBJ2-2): ETGVTQSPTHLIKTRGQQVTLRCSSQSGHNTVSWYQQALGQGPQFIFQYYREEENGRGNFPPRFSGLQFPNYSSELNVNALELDDSALYLCASSSRSGGGPGELFFGEGSRLTVL.

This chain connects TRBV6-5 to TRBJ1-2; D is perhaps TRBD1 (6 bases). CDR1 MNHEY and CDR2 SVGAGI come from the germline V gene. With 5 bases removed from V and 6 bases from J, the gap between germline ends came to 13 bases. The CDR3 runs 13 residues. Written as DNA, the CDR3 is TGTGCCAGCAGTCCCACAGGGATCAATGGCTACACCTTC. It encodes CASSPTGINGYTF.

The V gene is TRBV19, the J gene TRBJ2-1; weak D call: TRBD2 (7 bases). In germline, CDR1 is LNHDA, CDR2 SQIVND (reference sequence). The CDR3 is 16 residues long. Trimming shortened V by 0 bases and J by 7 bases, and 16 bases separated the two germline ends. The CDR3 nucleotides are TGTGCCAGTAGTATAGACTGGGCGGGGGCGAGAAATGAGCAGTTCTTC. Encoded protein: CASSIDWAGARNEQFF.

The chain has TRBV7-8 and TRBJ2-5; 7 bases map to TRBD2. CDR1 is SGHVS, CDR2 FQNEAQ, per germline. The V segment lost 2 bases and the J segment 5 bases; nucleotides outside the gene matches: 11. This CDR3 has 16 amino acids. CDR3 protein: CASSLRLALVWETQYF. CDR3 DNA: TGTGCCAGCAGCTTACGACTAGCCCTAGTATGGGAGACCCAGTACTTC.

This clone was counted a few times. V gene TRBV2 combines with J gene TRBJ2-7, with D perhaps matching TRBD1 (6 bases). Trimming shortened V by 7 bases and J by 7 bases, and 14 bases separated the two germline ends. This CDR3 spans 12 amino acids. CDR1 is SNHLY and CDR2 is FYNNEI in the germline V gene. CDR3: CASTGANREQYF. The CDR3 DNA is TGTGCCAGCACAGGGGCGAATAGGGAGCAGTACTTC.

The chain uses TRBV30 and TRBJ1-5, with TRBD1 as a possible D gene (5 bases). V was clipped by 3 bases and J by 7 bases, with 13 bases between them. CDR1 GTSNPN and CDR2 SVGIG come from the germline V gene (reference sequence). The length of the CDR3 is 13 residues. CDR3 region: CAWSGGEEQPQHF. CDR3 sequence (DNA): TGTGCCTGGAGCGGGGGGGAGGAACAGCCCCAGCATTTT.

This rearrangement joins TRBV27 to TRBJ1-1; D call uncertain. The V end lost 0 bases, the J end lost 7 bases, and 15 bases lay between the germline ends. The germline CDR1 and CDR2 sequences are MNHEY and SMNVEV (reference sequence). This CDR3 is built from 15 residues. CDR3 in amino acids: CASSLSYGQSYEAFF. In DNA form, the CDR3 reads TGTGCCAGCAGTTTATCGTATGGGCAGTCTTATGAAGCTTTCTTT.

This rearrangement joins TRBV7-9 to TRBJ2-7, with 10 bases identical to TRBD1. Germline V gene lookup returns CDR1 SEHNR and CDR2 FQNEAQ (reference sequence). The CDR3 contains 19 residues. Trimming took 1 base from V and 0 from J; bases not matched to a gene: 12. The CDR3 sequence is CASSLDPLTGGAISYEQYV. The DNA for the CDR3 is TGTGCCAGCAGCTTAGACCCCCTGACAGGGGGCGCGATCTCCTACGAGCAGTACGTC.

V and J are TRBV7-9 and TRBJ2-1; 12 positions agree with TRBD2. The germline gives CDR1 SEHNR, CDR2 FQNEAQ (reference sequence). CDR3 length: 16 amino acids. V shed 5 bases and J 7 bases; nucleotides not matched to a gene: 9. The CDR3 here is CASSALVLAGGNEQFF. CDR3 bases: TGTGCCAGCAGCGCCCTAGTCCTAGCGGGAGGGAATGAGCAGTTCTTC.

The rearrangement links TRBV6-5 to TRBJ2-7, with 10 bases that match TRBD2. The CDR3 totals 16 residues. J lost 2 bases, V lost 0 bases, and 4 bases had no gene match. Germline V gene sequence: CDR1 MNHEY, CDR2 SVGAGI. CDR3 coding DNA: TGTGCCAGCAGTTACTCGGAAGCGGGGGGGACCTACGAGCAGTACTTC. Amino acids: CASSYSEAGGTYEQYF.

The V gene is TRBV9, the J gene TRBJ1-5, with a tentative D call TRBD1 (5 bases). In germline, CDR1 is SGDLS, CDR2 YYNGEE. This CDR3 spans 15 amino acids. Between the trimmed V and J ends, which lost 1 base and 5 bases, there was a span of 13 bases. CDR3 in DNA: TGTGCCAGCAGCGTATCTGGGCTGGGGGATCAGCCCCAGCATTTT. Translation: CASSVSGLGDQPQHF.

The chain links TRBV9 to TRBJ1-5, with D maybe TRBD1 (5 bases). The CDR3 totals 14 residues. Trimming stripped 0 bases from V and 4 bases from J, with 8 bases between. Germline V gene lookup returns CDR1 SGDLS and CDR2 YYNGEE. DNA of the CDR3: TGTGCCAGCAGCGTAGCAGGGATTAATCAGCCCCAGCATTTT. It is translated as CASSVAGINQPQHF.

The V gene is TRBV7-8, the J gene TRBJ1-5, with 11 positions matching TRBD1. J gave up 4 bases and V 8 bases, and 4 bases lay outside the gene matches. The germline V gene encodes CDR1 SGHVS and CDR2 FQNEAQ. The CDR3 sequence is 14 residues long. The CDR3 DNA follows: TGTGCCAGCCGGAGGGACAGGGGGAATCAGCCCCAGCATTTT. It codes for CASRRDRGNQPQHF. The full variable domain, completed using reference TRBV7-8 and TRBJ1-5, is GAGVSQSPRYKVAKRGQDVALRCDPISGHVSLFWYQQALGQGPEFLTYFQNEAQLDKSGLPSDRFFAERPEGSVSTLKIQRTQQEDSAVYLCASRRDRGNQPQHFGDGTRLSIL.

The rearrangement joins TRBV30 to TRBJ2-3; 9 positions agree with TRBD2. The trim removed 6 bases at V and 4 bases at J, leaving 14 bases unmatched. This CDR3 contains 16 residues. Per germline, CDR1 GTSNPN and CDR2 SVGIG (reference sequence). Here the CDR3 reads CACEPRAGGPPDTQYF. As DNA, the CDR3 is TGTGCCTGCGAACCCCGAGCGGGAGGTCCCCCAGATACGCAGTATTTT.